The rows below give T cell receptor beta chains drawn from one sample of a study of post-analysis software for immune sequencing data. TCRdb reanalysed the PCR reads using MiXCR and keeps one entry per CDR3 protein. The sample has some 240,000 distinct CDR3 sequences, about 40% seen once. The sequenced sample was blood. The receptors shown here come from a girl aged 10 to 17 with multiple sclerosis. Each CDR3 is given with its conserved first and last residue. Each record gives: D gene, V gene, CDR3 length, J gene, clone size, CDR3 DNA, CDR3 protein. D genes are given only for firm matches. Not every row has a clone size; where given, it reads once, few, many or a size class.

NA	TRBV28	15	TRBJ2-7	NA	TGTGCCAGCAGTTTACTCGGGACACGAAGCCACGAGCAGTACTTC	CASSLLGTRSHEQYF
NA	TRBV13	14	TRBJ1-1	NA	TGTGCCGGCAGCGGCCCTTTTTTGGACACTGAAGCTTTCTTT	CAGSGPFLDTEAFF
NA	TRBV7-6	15	TRBJ2-1	many	TGTGCCAGCAGCTCCGGATTGGGCGGATACAATGAGCAGTTCTTC	CASSSGLGGYNEQFF
TRBD2	TRBV14	15	TRBJ2-5	NA	TGTGCCAGCAGCCATCGACTAGCGGGGCGAGAGACCCAGTACTTC	CASSHRLAGRETQYF
NA	TRBV3-1	14	TRBJ2-5	many	TGTGCCAGCAGCCAAGGAAGGCTCCAAGAGACCCAGTACTTC	CASSQGRLQETQYF
TRBD1	TRBV7-9	13	TRBJ1-1	NA	TGTGCCGGCAGCACACCAGGGGGCACTGAAGCTTTCTTT	CAGSTPGGTEAFF
NA	TRBV20-1	14	TRBJ1-2	NA	TGCAGTGCTAGATATCGGACAGTAGACTATGGCTACACCTTC	CSARYRTVDYGYTF
TRBD2	TRBV19	16	TRBJ2-3	few	TGTGCCAGTAGCCAGGCTAGCGGGAGATCCACAGATACGCAGTATTTT	CASSQASGRSTDTQYF
TRBD2	TRBV7-8	15	TRBJ2-5	NA	TGTGCCAGCAGCCAGGGGGTAGCGGGAGTTGAGACCCAGTACTTC	CASSQGVAGVETQYF
NA	TRBV7-9	13	TRBJ1-1	many	TGTGCCAGCGGCGTGGAGGGCAACACTGAAGCTTTCTTT	CASGVEGNTEAFF
NA	TRBV6-2/TRBV6-3	13	TRBJ2-7	NA	TGTGCCAGCAGTTACAACGCAGGGACCGAGCAGTACTTC	CASSYNAGTEQYF
NA	TRBV6-5	13	TRBJ1-1	many	TGTGCCAGCAGTACCCTCTGGGGGACTGAAGCTTTCTTT	CASSTLWGTEAFF
NA	TRBV11-2	16	TRBJ2-1	NA	TGTGCCAGCAGCTTAACCCGGGGGAGAAGGGGCGATGAGCAGTTCTTC	CASSLTRGRRGDEQFF
NA	TRBV11-2	15	TRBJ2-2	NA	TGTGCCAGCAGCTTAGATTTTAGGGGGACCGGGGAGCTGTTTTTT	CASSLDFRGTGELFF
NA	TRBV7-2	13	TRBJ2-3	few	TGTGCCAGCAGCTTCACCCAGACAGATACGCAGTATTTT	CASSFTQTDTQYF
NA	TRBV6-1	19	TRBJ2-5	NA	TGTGCCAGCAGTAGACCCCGTTCCCGAGCAAACGGTCGGGGGGAGACCCAGTACTTC	CASSRPRSRANGRGETQYF
NA	TRBV25-1	17	TRBJ2-1	few	TGTGCCAGCAGTGAACTTCCCAGCGGAGGAATATACAATGAGCAGTTCTTC	CASSELPSGGIYNEQFF
NA	TRBV7-9	12	TRBJ1-4	once	TGTGCCAGCAGTCCTCCCGGCGAAGGGGGGTTTTTT	CASSPPGEGGFF
NA	TRBV5-1	15	TRBJ1-4	many	TGCGCCAGCAGCCCGGACTCAGCAACTAATGAAAAACTGTTTTTT	CASSPDSATNEKLFF
NA	TRBV4-3	18	TRBJ1-1	NA	TGCGCCAGCAGCCGGACCCTTTTGGGGACGACGACGGGGACTGAAGCTTTCTTT	CASSRTLLGTTTGTEAFF
NA	TRBV19	13	TRBJ1-1	NA	TGTGCCAGTAGAAAACAAATGAACACTGAAACTTTCTTT	CASRKQMNTETFF
NA	TRBV20-1	12	TRBJ2-2	NA	TGCAGTGCTAGTTGGGGCACCGGGGAGCTGTTTTTT	CSASWGTGELFF
TRBD1	TRBV7-2	16	TRBJ2-7	NA	TGTGCCAGCAGCTTAGCGGGACAGGGAGTCGGCTACGAGCAGTACTTC	CASSLAGQGVGYEQYF
NA	TRBV20-1	13	TRBJ1-1	many	TGCAGTGCTAGAGTCGGGGGGGGGACTGAAGCTTTCTTT	CSARVGGGTEAFF
TRBD2	TRBV4-2	15	TRBJ2-7	NA	TGTGCCAGCAGCCAAGTAACTAGCGAAACCTACGAGCAGTACTTC	CASSQVTSETYEQYF
TRBD2	TRBV7-6	16	TRBJ2-1	many	TGTGCCAGCAGCTTAGGCGGGGGGGCCTCAAGAAGTGAGCAGTTCTTC	CASSLGGGASRSEQFF
NA	TRBV19	15	TRBJ2-1	NA	NA	CASSFGPGGVNEQFF
NA	TRBV10-1	12	TRBJ2-5	many	TGCGCCAGCAGTGGACACCAAGAGACCCAGTACTTC	CASSGHQETQYF
TRBD1	TRBV20-1	18	TRBJ2-6	many	TGCAGTGCTAGAGCCTCCGGACAGGGGGCGGAAGGGGCCAACGTCCTGACTTTC	CSARASGQGAEGANVLTF
NA	TRBV12-3/TRBV12-4	12	TRBJ2-3	NA	TGTGCCAGCAGGGGTGACACAGATACGCAGTATTTT	CASRGDTDTQYF
TRBD1	TRBV6-6	14	TRBJ2-3	NA	TGTGCCAGCAGTTGGGGACAGCGAGGAGATACACAGTATTTT	CASSWGQRGDTQYF
NA	TRBV11-1	15	TRBJ2-3	many	TGTGCCAGCAGCTTAGCGATCGGGTTCACAGATACGCAGTATTTT	CASSLAIGFTDTQYF